This T cell receptor gamma chain was documented in a study of gamma delta lymphoproliferative disorders and STAT genes. Study-wide background: Gamma-chain libraries were built from at least 50 ng of genomic DNA with the LymphoTrack Dx TCRG Assay. Delta-chain libraries followed the EuroClonality-NGS standard operating procedure. Findings of the study overall: Gamma repertoires grouped patients separately from controls; delta repertoires showed no separation.

J was trimmed by 10 bases and V by 0 bases; bases with no gene match: 6. The CDR3 is 12 amino acids. CDR1 is EGSNGY, CDR2 YDSYNSKV, per germline. TCRdb re-called the multiplex PCR reads through CATT. The sample has over a thousand gamma-chain clones, approximately 9.8% seen once. This clone is categorized as medium-sized (0.01 to 0.1%). Its antigen is undetermined. Genomic DNA from isolated PBMCs served as the sequencing template. The sequence was obtained from a human donor in good health. Material: blood. This sequence joins TRGV2 and TRGJ1 or TRGJ2. The J gene was missing in TCRdb and was found by matching the end of the DNA to germline. The CDR3 protein is CATWDGPGKKLF. Written as DNA, the CDR3 is TGTGCCACCTGGGACGGGCCTGGGAAGAAACTCTTT.